A single sample gave rise to the 7 T cell receptor beta chains below, sequenced in a study of early T cells in non-severe SARS-CoV-2 infection. TCRdb passed the 5' RACE reads through MiXCR, listing each CDR3 protein once. The table has some 77,000 distinct CDR3 sequences, around 13% seen once; the top ten hold 1.1%. The sequenced sample consisted of whole blood. These receptors came from an adult who was a healthcare worker with PCR-confirmed SARS-CoV-2 infection or an uninfected control (not recorded which).

This clonotype was counted only a few times. This chain uses TRBV19 with TRBJ2-1; 10 nucleotides align to TRBD2. Germline CDR1 is LNHDA and CDR2 is SQIVND (reference sequence). Trimming took 4 bases from V and 4 from J; bases not matched to a gene: 4. This CDR3 spans 15 amino acids. This CDR3 is CASSTLAGDYNEQFF. For the CDR3, the DNA is TGTGCCAGTAGTACGCTAGCGGGGGATTACAATGAGCAGTTCTTC.

This clonotype was seen repeatedly, ten times or more. V and J are TRBV7-9 and TRBJ1-4; no firm D call. V was shortened by 5 bases and J by 0 bases, with 7 bases between the two germline ends. Looked up from germline, CDR1 is SEHNR and CDR2 is FQNEAQ (reference sequence). The CDR3 covers 14 residues. The DNA of the CDR3 is TGTGCCAGCAGCCTCAGTGCAACTAATGAAAAACTGTTTTTT. It encodes CASSLSATNEKLFF.

The chain links TRBV6-2 or TRBV6-3 to TRBJ2-7; D unresolved. The CDR3 runs 11 residues. Per germline, CDR1 MNHEY and CDR2 SVGEGT. Trimming removed 8 bases from V and 4 bases from J, with 9 bases in between. The CDR3 DNA is TGTGCCAGCGAGAACGAATACGAGCAGTACTTC. This encodes CASENEYEQYF.

This clonotype has more than one count but fewer than ten. The chain combines TRBV4-3 with TRBJ2-1, with D perhaps TRBD2 (5 bases). The CDR3 sequence is 15 residues long. V was pared by 0 bases and J by 7 bases, with 13 bases between. CDR1 LGHNA and CDR2 YSLEER come from the germline V gene. CDR3 in DNA: TGCGCCAGCAGCCAAGATTTTGGTGGGAGTAATGAGCAGTTCTTC. Amino acids: CASSQDFGGSNEQFF.

This clonotype was seen repeatedly, ten times or more. The gene calls are TRBV9 and TRBJ2-2, with a possible D match to TRBD1 (6 bases). The V gene's germline CDR1 is SGDLS and CDR2 YYNGEE. The CDR3 is 14 amino acids. The V end was cut by 2 bases, the J end by 5 bases, with 10 bases between. The CDR3 DNA follows: TGTGCCAGCAGCGTGAGGGGGAGTACCGGGGAGCTGTTTTTT. Translated: CASSVRGSTGELFF.

In its sample, this clonotype was seen a few times. The chain recombines TRBV18 with TRBJ2-1; 8 bases map to TRBD2. V trimming: 6 bases; J trimming: 5 bases; junction bases outside the gene matches: 6. The CDR3 sequence is 14 residues long. Germline V gives CDR1 KGHSH, CDR2 LQKENI. DNA for the CDR3: TGTGCCAGCTCCCCGCGGGGGGAGGACAATGAGCAGTTCTTC. Translation: CASSPRGEDNEQFF.

In this sample, this clonotype turned up many times. The chain links TRBV9 to TRBJ1-6, with D maybe TRBD1 (5 bases). CDR3 length equals 17 residues. Germline CDR1 and CDR2: SGDLS and YYNGEE. The V gene lost 2 bases and the J gene lost 0 bases, with 12 bases spanning the gap. The CDR3 sequence: CASSVGDVSSYNSPLHF. CDR3 nucleotide sequence: TGTGCCAGCAGCGTTGGGGACGTGAGCTCCTATAATTCACCCCTCCACTTT.